This T cell receptor beta chain was found in a study of T-cell reconstitution after alpha-beta-depleted transplantation in children. The junction had 4 bases not matched to a gene; V was cut back by 1 base and J by 2 bases. Germline V gene lookup returns CDR1 SGHTA and CDR2 FQGNSA. The CDR3 has 16 amino acids. The sample holds many counts of this clonotype. As yet, its antigen is unknown. A library of TCRbeta sequences, prepared with unique molecular identifiers, was generated. From the PCR reads, TCRdb called clonotypes with MiXCR, one entry per CDR3 protein. The data contain about 350,000 distinct CDR3 sequences, 15% to 20% of them singletons. Study-level points and caveats: T-cell counts and diversity at one year following transplant were attributed mainly to newly produced T cells. By about two months after transplant, alpha-beta T cells reportedly arose from several hundred graft clones that had expanded.

The origin of this receptor is a male patient aged 2 to 10 who had a stem cell transplant for acute lymphoblastic leukemia, so the T cells may come from the graft donor. This chain joins TRBV7-2 and TRBJ2-3; 9 bases agree with TRBD2. This specimen consisted of PBMCs, mostly from graft donor cells, obtained 360 days after TCRalphabeta/CD19-depleted stem cell transplant. CDR3 sequence (DNA): TGTGCCAGCAGCTTAGGGCTAGCGGGATCCACAGATACGCAGTATTTT. Its translation: CASSLGLAGSTDTQYF. Full variable domain (rest looked up from reference TRBV7-2 and TRBJ2-3): GAGVSQSPSNKVTEKGKDVELRCDPISGHTALYWYRQSLGQGLEFLIYFQGNSAPDKSGLPSDRFSAERTGGSVSTLTIQRTQQEDSAVYLCASSLGLAGSTDTQYFGPGTRLTVL.